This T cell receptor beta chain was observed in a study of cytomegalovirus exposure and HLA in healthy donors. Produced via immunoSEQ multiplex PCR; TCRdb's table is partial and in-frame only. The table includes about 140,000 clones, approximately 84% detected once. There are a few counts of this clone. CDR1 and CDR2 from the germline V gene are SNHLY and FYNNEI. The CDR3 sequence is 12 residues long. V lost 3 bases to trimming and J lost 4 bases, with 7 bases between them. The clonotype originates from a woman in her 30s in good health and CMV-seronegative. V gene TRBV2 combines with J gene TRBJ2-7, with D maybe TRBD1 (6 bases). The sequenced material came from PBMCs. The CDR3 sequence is CASSDRGYEQYF. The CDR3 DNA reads TGTGCCAGCAGTGACAGGGGATACGAGCAGTACTTC.